This T cell receptor beta chain came from a study of blood T cell repertoires in COVID-19. Across the whole study: Sample material is recorded as cDNA or gDNA derived from T cells, B-cell-depleted T cells, or PBMCs.

This table comes from immunoSEQ multiplex PCR, and its TCRdb copy is limited to in-frame clones, with some not included. The table shows about 150,000 clones, with roughly 90% occurring only once. V lost 0 bases, J lost 7 bases, and 7 bases lay in between. The CDR3 length is 13 residues. In germline, CDR1 is LGHNA, CDR2 YSLEER. The TCR comes from a human donor in a cohort sampled during active COVID-19. The V gene is TRBV4-3, the J gene TRBJ1-5, with a possible D match to TRBD1 (5 bases). Input material: peripheral blood. In DNA, the CDR3 is TGCGCCAGCAGCCAAGACAGGGCCCAGCCCCAGCATTTT. It specifies CASSQDRAQPQHF.